This T cell receptor (beta chain) originates from a study of shared T cell receptors in the human thymus. This CDR3 region has 19 residues. The ends were cut back, 1 base at V and 0 bases at J, with 21 bases in the middle. Germline CDR1 MGHRA, CDR2 YSYEKL. The assay was immunoSEQ multiplex PCR, and TCRdb's table has in-frame clones only and misses some. This table holds approximately 580,000 clones, 75% to 80% found once. These data also featured in a second study, about human thymus T cells. That report adds: Those donating were healthy Finnish infants in corrective surgery for congenital heart defects. Resections from corrective heart surgery supplied the thymus tissue. Usage of V and J genes appeared biased in thymic and blood repertoires. Related studies noted strongly shared thymic repertoires across unrelated people.

The rearrangement uses TRBV4-1 and TRBJ1-2; possibly TRBD1 for D (5 bases). Material: thymocytes. The sequence was collected from a boy in the first two years of life with a congenital heart defect. Written as DNA, the CDR3 is TGCGCCAGCAGCCAAGTGAATGGGCAGGGAACCCCCCCTAACTATGGCTACACCTTC. Translated: CASSQVNGQGTPPNYGYTF.